These 24 T cell receptor beta chains originate from one sample sequenced in a study of shared clonotypes between healthy human individuals. Measured with immunoSEQ multiplex PCR; TCRdb has only the in-frame clones, and not every one. Among fewer than 400,000 clones listed, around 74% were seen once. The sequenced sample was memory CD4+ T cells sorted from blood. The subset: CD45RA-negative fraction. The receptors here all came from a man under 40 in good health.

There are many counts of this clone. The genes are TRBV27 and TRBJ2-7, with TRBD2 matching 9 bases. V gave up 6 bases and J gave up 2 bases; unmatched junction bases: 5. Germline V gene data show CDR1 as MNHEY and CDR2 as SMNVEV (reference sequence). The CDR3 consists of 14 residues. CDR3 sequence: CASRASGNPYEQYF. CDR3 nucleotide sequence: TGTGCCAGCAGGGCTAGCGGGAACCCCTACGAGCAGTACTTC.

This rearrangement joins TRBV29-1 to TRBJ2-3, with D uncertain. V lost 6 bases, J lost 2 bases, and 12 bases lay in between. Germline V gives CDR1 SQVTM, CDR2 ANQGSEA. CDR3 size: 13 residues. The CDR3: CSVVGLLTDTQYF. The CDR3 bases are TGCAGCGTCGTCGGGCTTCTCACAGATACGCAGTATTTT.

The V and J genes are TRBV7-6 and TRBJ2-5, with 11 bases aligning to TRBD2. After removal of 5 bases from V and 3 bases from J, the junction contained 20 bases not matched to a gene. The germline V gene encodes CDR1 SGHVS and CDR2 FNYEAQ. This CDR3 region has 20 residues. CDR3 coding DNA: TGTGCCAGCAGCCCTCCGAGGGGGGGTACTAGCGGGAGTCTTAAAGAGACCCAGTACTTC. Translating gives CASSPPRGGTSGSLKETQYF.

The rearrangement joins TRBV10-3 to TRBJ2-7; 7 positions agree with TRBD1. V lost 4 bases and J lost 2; bases outside the gene matches: 5. In germline, CDR1 is ENHRY, CDR2 SYGVKD. This CDR3 has 14 amino acids. CDR3 in amino acids: CAISGTTGTYEQYF. Here the CDR3 DNA reads TGTGCCATCAGTGGTACGACAGGGACCTACGAGCAGTACTTC.

The rearrangement joins TRBV18 to TRBJ1-5; D perhaps matches TRBD1 (5 bases). V was clipped by 4 bases and J by 4 bases, with 11 bases between them. CDR1 and CDR2 from the germline V gene are KGHSH and LQKENI. This CDR3 has 14 residues. This CDR3 is CASSRRGGNQPQHF. The DNA for the CDR3 is TGTGCCAGCTCACGTAGGGGTGGGAATCAGCCCCAGCATTTT.

This clone turned up a few times. This sample also contains other DNA sequences that code for the same CDR3. The chain links TRBV5-1 to TRBJ2-2; D remains ambiguous. Germline CDR1 SGHRS, CDR2 YFSETQ. V gave up 0 bases and J gave up 6 bases, with 6 bases separating them. The CDR3 has 13 residues. CDR3 sequence (DNA): TGCGCCAGCAGCTTGGGGGCAGCCGGGGAGCTGTTTTTT. Its translation: CASSLGAAGELFF.

The chain recombines TRBV5-4 with TRBJ1-2, with D perhaps matching TRBD1 (6 bases). The CDR3 is 12 residues long. Trimming pared 5 bases from V and 7 bases from J, leaving 12 bases between. Germline assignment: CDR1 SGHNT and CDR2 YYREEE (reference sequence). The CDR3 here is CASRKDSFGYTF. The DNA for the CDR3 is TGTGCCAGCAGAAAGGACAGTTTTGGCTACACCTTC.

This clone has at least ten counts. The chain carries TRBV6-1 and TRBJ1-5, with D perhaps TRBD1 (5 bases). In germline, CDR1 is MNHNS, CDR2 SASEGT. The CDR3 sequence is 14 residues long. Trimming shortened V by 6 bases and J by 6 bases, and 15 bases separated the two germline ends. CDR3 amino acids: CASSPGGAFQPQHF. Here the CDR3 DNA reads TGTGCCAGCAGCCCGGGAGGGGCATTTCAGCCCCAGCATTTT.

The table lists this clone with a few counts. The rearrangement uses TRBV29-1 and TRBJ2-7; a weak D match, TRBD1 (6 bases). V gave up 5 bases and J gave up 0 bases, with 14 bases separating them. The CDR3 contains 14 residues. CDR1 is SQVTM and CDR2 is ANQGSEA in the germline V gene. The CDR3 DNA follows: TGCAGCGTTAGGAGACAGGAGTACTCCTACGAGCAGTACTTC. Protein sequence: CSVRRQEYSYEQYF.

The chain uses TRBV14 and TRBJ2-4; 11 bases line up with TRBD2. Germline CDR1 reads SGHDN; CDR2 reads FVKESK. CDR3 length: 16 amino acids. Trimming at V came to 0 bases and at J to 9 bases, leaving 7 bases not matched to a gene. In DNA form, the CDR3 reads TGTGCCAGCAGCCAAGATCCCCTAGCGGGAGGTGGCATTCAGTACTTC. This sequence encodes CASSQDPLAGGGIQYF.

The V call is TRBV5-1, the J call TRBJ2-5, with D perhaps matching TRBD1 (6 bases). There are 14 residues in the CDR3. From germline, CDR1 is SGHRS and CDR2 YFSETQ. Deletions cut 4 bases from V and 7 bases from J, with 17 bases between. The CDR3 loop is CASSLQTGEGTQYF. As DNA, the CDR3 is TGCGCCAGCAGCCTTCAGACAGGCGAGGGGACCCAGTACTTC.

This clone was seen once. The chain joins TRBV5-1 to TRBJ2-7, with D tentatively TRBD1 (6 bases). The CDR3 has 13 residues. Trimming removed 1 base from V and 5 bases from J, with 10 bases in between. Germline V gene lookup returns CDR1 SGHRS and CDR2 YFSETQ. The CDR3 bases are TGCGCCAGCAGCTTGTTTCCAGGGGACGAGCAGTACTTC. The encoded protein is CASSLFPGDEQYF.

Comment on this clone: Just one base apart from a much larger clone, this may be a read error. This chain connects TRBV2 to TRBJ1-2; 8 positions agree with TRBD1. The germline V gene has CDR1 SNHLY and CDR2 FYNNEI. CDR3 length: 13 amino acids. V shed 4 bases and J 4 bases; nucleotides not matched to a gene: 2. The chain's CDR3 is CASSGTGTYGYTF. The CDR3 coding sequence is TGTGCCAGCAGTGGGACAGGGACCTATGGCTACACCTTC. The full variable domain, rest sourced from reference TRBV2 and TRBJ1-2, is EPEVTQTPSHQVTQMGQEVILRCVPISNHLYFYWYRQILGQKVEFLVSFYNNEISEKSEIFDDQFSVERPDGSNFTLKIRSTKLEDSAMYFCASSGTGTYGYTFGSGTRLTVV.

V is TRBV7-7 and J is TRBJ2-1; TRBD2 agrees at 16 bases. The germline V gene encodes CDR1 SSHAT and CDR2 FNYEAQ (reference sequence). V gave up 5 bases and J gave up 10 bases; unmatched junction bases: 8. The CDR3 runs 16 residues. CDR3 amino acids: CASSPIGTSGRDEQFF. The CDR3 coding sequence is TGTGCCAGCAGCCCTATTGGGACTAGCGGGAGGGACGAGCAGTTCTTC.

The V and J genes are TRBV2 and TRBJ2-1, with a tentative D call TRBD1 (5 bases). The ends were cut back, 9 bases at V and 4 bases at J, with 16 bases in the middle. CDR1 is SNHLY, CDR2 FYNNEI, per germline. This CDR3 comprises 14 residues. CDR3 sequence: CARQVPRSYNEQFF. CDR3 in DNA: TGTGCCAGACAGGTCCCGCGCTCATACAATGAGCAGTTCTTC.

The chain links TRBV7-2 to TRBJ2-5; D is perhaps TRBD2 (6 bases). This CDR3 has 14 amino acids. Germline V CDR1 and CDR2: SGHTA, FQGNSA. Trimming removed 1 base at V and 5 bases at J, with 11 bases between. The CDR3 sequence: CASSLVRGRETQYF. The CDR3 DNA reads as TGTGCCAGCAGCTTAGTTCGGGGGAGGGAGACCCAGTACTTC.

The V and J genes are TRBV2 and TRBJ1-1, with a possible D match to TRBD1 (5 bases). Per the germline V gene, CDR1 is SNHLY and CDR2 is FYNNEI. The length of the CDR3 is 13 residues. V lost 5 bases and J lost 2, with 9 bases in between. CDR3 bases: TGTGCCAGCAGTATTCAGGGTAACACTGAAGCTTTCTTT. Protein product: CASSIQGNTEAFF.

The chain recombines TRBV29-1 with TRBJ2-6; tentatively, D is TRBD1 or TRBD2 (5 bases each). Deletions cut 6 bases from V and 4 bases from J, with 16 bases between. The length of the CDR3 is 15 residues. Looked up from germline, CDR1 is SQVTM and CDR2 is ANQGSEA. Here the CDR3 reads CSVASGTAGANVLTF. CDR3 nucleotide sequence: TGCAGCGTCGCTTCAGGGACGGCCGGGGCCAACGTCCTGACTTTC.

The V call is TRBV18, the J call TRBJ2-1, with 7 nucleotides matching TRBD2. Germline CDR1 and CDR2: KGHSH and LQKENI. Trimming cost V 0 bases and J 8 bases; bases outside gene matches: 7. CDR3 length: 15 residues. The CDR3 spells CASSPPRLARDEQFF. The CDR3 bases are TGTGCCAGCTCACCACCCCGACTAGCCCGGGATGAGCAGTTCTTC.

This sequence joins TRBV27 and TRBJ2-1, with D possibly matching TRBD1 (5 bases). This CDR3 spans 14 amino acids. V was trimmed by 3 bases and J by 5 bases, leaving 11 bases between them. Germline CDR1 and CDR2: MNHEY and SMNVEV (reference sequence). CDR3 loop: CASSFRTTDNEQFF. The CDR3 DNA reads as TGTGCCAGCAGTTTTCGGACAACTGACAATGAGCAGTTCTTC.

This clone was recorded once. The rearrangement uses TRBV28 and TRBJ2-3; D uncertain. V was trimmed by 3 bases and J by 0 bases, leaving 7 bases between them. The CDR3 loop spans 14 amino acids. CDR1 is MDHEN, CDR2 SYDVKM, per germline. The CDR3 loop reads CASSLPGSTDTQYF. Written as DNA, the CDR3 is TGTGCCAGCAGTTTGCCCGGGAGCACAGATACGCAGTATTTT.

The rearrangement uses TRBV2 and TRBJ2-1, with a weak D call TRBD1 (6 bases). The CDR3 contains 16 residues. V was clipped by 6 bases and J by 7 bases, with 22 bases between them. From germline, CDR1 is SNHLY and CDR2 FYNNEI. CDR3: CASRGGGSPRHNEQFF. The CDR3 coding sequence is TGTGCCAGCAGGGGTGGGGGCAGTCCGCGACATAATGAGCAGTTCTTC.

The chain employs TRBV2 and TRBJ2-1, with D possibly matching TRBD2 (5 bases). The germline V and J ends were trimmed by 6 bases and 3 bases, with 9 bases remaining between them. Per germline, CDR1 SNHLY and CDR2 FYNNEI. This CDR3 region has 13 residues. CDR3 protein: CASRERLYNEQFF. CDR3 DNA: TGTGCCAGCAGGGAGCGGCTCTACAATGAGCAGTTCTTC.

The chain joins TRBV9 to TRBJ2-2, with 8 bases lining up with TRBD2. Germline V CDR1 and CDR2: SGDLS, YYNGEE. With V trimmed by 8 bases and J by 2 bases, 5 bases remained unmatched. This CDR3 spans 14 amino acids. The CDR3 DNA is TGTGCCAGTCGGGAGGGCCTCAACACCGGGGAGCTGTTTTTT. Residues: CASREGLNTGELFF.